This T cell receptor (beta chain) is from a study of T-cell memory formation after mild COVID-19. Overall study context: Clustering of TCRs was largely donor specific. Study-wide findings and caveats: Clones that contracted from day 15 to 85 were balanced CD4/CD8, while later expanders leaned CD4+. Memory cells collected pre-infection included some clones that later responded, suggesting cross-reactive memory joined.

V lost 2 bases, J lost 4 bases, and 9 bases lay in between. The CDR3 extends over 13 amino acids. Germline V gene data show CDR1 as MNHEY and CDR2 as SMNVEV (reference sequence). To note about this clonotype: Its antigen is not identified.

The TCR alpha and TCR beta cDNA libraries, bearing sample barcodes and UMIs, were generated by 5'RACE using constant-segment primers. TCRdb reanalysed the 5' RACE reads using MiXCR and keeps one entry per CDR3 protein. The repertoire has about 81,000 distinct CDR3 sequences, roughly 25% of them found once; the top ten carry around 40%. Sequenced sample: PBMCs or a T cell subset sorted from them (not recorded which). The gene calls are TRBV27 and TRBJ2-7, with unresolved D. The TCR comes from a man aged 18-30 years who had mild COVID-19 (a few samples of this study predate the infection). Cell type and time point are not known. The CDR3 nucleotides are TGTGCCAGCAGTTTAGGGATAGGATACGAGCAGTACTTC. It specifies CASSLGIGYEQYF.